A single sample gave rise to the 13 T cell receptor beta chains below, sequenced in a study of T cell responses to AZD1222 COVID-19 vaccine. Clones were read by immunoSEQ multiplex PCR, and TCRdb kept only the in-frame ones, dropping some. The repertoire has 100,000 or so clones, over 80% of them found once; the top ten carry under 14%. The source was peripheral blood, collected 28 days after the second AZD1222 dose. Receptors were obtained from an adult who received the AZD1222 COVID-19 vaccine.

The CDR3 protein is CASSPLGREGQPQHF. The CDR3 nucleotides are TGTGCCAGCTCACCACTTGGTAGGGAGGGTCAGCCCCAGCATTTT. V usage is TRBV18 and J usage is TRBJ1-5; no firm D call. The CDR3 runs to 15 residues. CDR1 KGHSH and CDR2 LQKENI come from the germline V gene. V shed 1 base and J shed 6 bases, with 13 bases lying between them.

This chain uses TRBV20-1 with TRBJ1-2; D remains unclear. Germline CDR1 reads DFQATT; CDR2 reads SNEGSKA (reference sequence). V lost 5 bases and J lost 10, with 11 bases in between. The CDR3 length is 10 residues. The CDR3: CSAHFTFYTF. For the CDR3, the DNA is TGCAGTGCTCATTTTACCTTCTACACCTTC.

The V call is TRBV2, the J call TRBJ2-7; possibly TRBD2 for D (5 bases). The CDR3 is 13 amino acids. V was trimmed by 1 base and J by 9 bases, leaving 13 bases between them. The germline V gene has CDR1 SNHLY and CDR2 FYNNEI. The CDR3 here is CASSEGRPLVQYF. In DNA, the CDR3 is TGTGCCAGCAGTGAAGGGAGGCCCCTGGTGCAGTACTTC.

This chain joins TRBV10-2 and TRBJ1-6; 7 nucleotides line up with TRBD1. The ends lost 7 bases at V and 10 bases at J; junction bases unmatched: 13. Germline V gene data show CDR1 as WSHSY and CDR2 as SAAADI. CDR3 length equals 15 residues. The CDR3 DNA reads TGCGCCAGCACCGACACGGGACAGATGGGGTCACCCCTCCACTTT. Its translation: CASTDTGQMGSPLHF.

J is TRBJ1-1 and V is TRBV10-2; D gene unclear. V was trimmed by 0 bases and J by 4 bases, leaving 9 bases between them. CDR1 is WSHSY and CDR2 is SAAADI in the germline V gene. The CDR3 extends over 14 amino acids. As DNA, the CDR3 is TGCGCCAGCAGTGAGTCGTTAGGGTTCACTGAAGCTTTCTTT. Amino acid sequence: CASSESLGFTEAFF.

The V gene is TRBV5-1, the J gene TRBJ2-1; TRBD2 matches at 10 bases. The CDR3 consists of 16 residues. Germline assignment: CDR1 SGHRS and CDR2 YFSETQ. J gave up 4 bases and V 0 bases, and 4 bases lay outside the gene matches. CDR3 amino acids: CASSLASGGAYNEQFF. DNA of the CDR3: TGCGCCAGCAGCTTGGCCAGCGGGGGGGCTTACAATGAGCAGTTCTTC.

The chain links TRBV10-1 to TRBJ2-2; TRBD1 matches at 7 bases. This CDR3 is built from 16 residues. J gave up 0 bases and V 4 bases, and 5 bases lay outside the gene matches. The germline V gene encodes CDR1 WNHNN and CDR2 SYGVQD (reference sequence). In nucleotides, the CDR3 is TGCGCCAGCAGTGTATCCGGACAGGCGAACACCGGGGAGCTGTTTTTT. Translation: CASSVSGQANTGELFF.

This clone was detected only once. V is TRBV18 and J is TRBJ2-7; D not resolved. Germline values: CDR1 KGHSH, CDR2 LQKENI. The CDR3 extends over 13 amino acids. V lost 6 bases and J 4 bases, leaving 13 bases between the germline ends. The CDR3 region is CASSSFGGYEQYF. The DNA for the CDR3 is TGTGCCAGCTCCTCGTTCGGTGGTTACGAGCAGTACTTC. Variable domain in full (rest from reference TRBV18 and TRBJ2-7): NAGVMQNPRHLVRRRGQEARLRCSPMKGHSHVYWYRQLPEEGLKFMVYLQKENIIDESGMPKERFSAEFPKEGPSILRIQQVVRGDSAAYFCASSSFGGYEQYFGPGTRLTVT.

The chain combines TRBV5-5 with TRBJ1-2; unclear D gene. Per the germline V gene, CDR1 is SGHKS and CDR2 is YYEKEE (reference sequence). The CDR3 length is 13 residues. Trimming shortened V by 7 bases and J by 1 base, and 11 bases separated the two germline ends. The CDR3 loop reads CASLGLLNYGYTF. The CDR3 DNA reads TGTGCCAGCCTAGGACTGCTTAACTATGGCTACACCTTC.

This clone has just one count. The CDR3, as DNA: TGTGCCAGCAGCCAAGGATTCAGGGATTTAAGAGGAAACACTGAAGCTTTCTTT. Translated, it gives CASSQGFRDLRGNTEAFF. The J gene is TRBJ1-1, the V gene TRBV14, with D maybe TRBD1 (5 bases). V shed 1 base and J shed 2 bases, with 20 bases lying between them. The CDR3 totals 18 residues. Germline lookup yields CDR1 SGHDN and CDR2 FVKESK.

The chain combines TRBV5-1 with TRBJ2-2; 11 bases fit TRBD2. The CDR3 sequence is 14 residues long. The germline gives CDR1 SGHRS, CDR2 YFSETQ. V was clipped by 7 bases and J by 9 bases; unmatched bases: 8. CDR3 sequence (DNA): TGCGCCAGCCGAGGTACTAGCGGGAGCAGGGAGCTGTTTTTT. The encoded protein is CASRGTSGSRELFF.

The rearrangement links TRBV5-1 to TRBJ1-1; D is perhaps TRBD1 (5 bases). In germline, CDR1 is SGHRS, CDR2 YFSETQ. V dropped 4 bases and J dropped 1 base, with 11 bases sitting between them. This CDR3 comprises 14 residues. In nucleotides, the CDR3 is TGCGCCAGCAGCCAAACGGGACCGAACACTGAAGCTTTCTTT. Protein sequence: CASSQTGPNTEAFF.

The chain has TRBV2 and TRBJ1-2; D uncertain. Between the trimmed V and J ends, which lost 3 bases and 4 bases, there was a span of 12 bases. Germline V gene data show CDR1 as SNHLY and CDR2 as FYNNEI. There are 14 residues in the CDR3. CDR3 loop: CASSDGQAGYGYTF. CDR3 DNA: TGTGCCAGCAGTGACGGTCAGGCAGGCTATGGCTACACCTTC. Using reference TRBV2 and TRBJ1-2 for the parts outside the CDR3, the full variable domain is EPEVTQTPSHQVTQMGQEVILRCVPISNHLYFYWYRQILGQKVEFLVSFYNNEISEKSEIFDDQFSVERPDGSNFTLKIRSTKLEDSAMYFCASSDGQAGYGYTFGSGTRLTVV.